What follows are 5 T cell receptor beta chains derived from one specimen sequenced in a study of graft-versus-host responses after intestinal transplantation. The table came from immunoSEQ multiplex PCR; TCRdb's copy has only in-frame clones and leaves some out. Here the sample spans some 46,000 clones, around 96% being singletons. Sequences were derived from PBMCs, sampled roughly 51 weeks after intestinal transplant. The receptors here all came from a human patient who received an intestinal transplant, so some T cells may come from the graft donor.

The rearrangement uses TRBV9 and TRBJ2-7; D unresolved. The CDR3 is 13 residues long. CDR1 is SGDLS and CDR2 is YYNGEE in the germline V gene. The germline V and J ends were trimmed by 4 bases and 5 bases, with 13 bases remaining between them. The DNA for the CDR3 is TGTGCCAGCAGCCCTCGCCCAAGGGACGAGCAGTACTTC. Protein: CASSPRPRDEQYF. The whole variable domain, remainder taken from reference TRBV9 and TRBJ2-7, is DSGVTQTPKHLITATGQRVTLRCSPRSGDLSVYWYQQSLDQGLQFLIQYYNGEERAKGNILERFSAQQFPDLHSELNLSSLELGDSALYFCASSPRPRDEQYFGPGTRLTVT.

This chain connects TRBV5-1 to TRBJ2-3; 11 nucleotides match TRBD2. V trimming: 2 bases; J trimming: 0 bases; junction bases outside the gene matches: 11. The CDR3 is made up of 19 amino acids. CDR1 is SGHRS and CDR2 is YFSETQ in the germline V gene. CDR3 nucleotides: TGCGCCAGCAGCTTAATTCTCGGGACTAGCGGAGCTAGCACAGATACGCAGTATTTT. Encoded protein: CASSLILGTSGASTDTQYF. The full variable domain, completed using reference TRBV5-1 and TRBJ2-3, is KAGVTQTPRYLIKTRGQQVTLSCSPISGHRSVSWYQQTPGQGLQFLFEYFSETQRNKGNFPGRFSGRQFSNSRSEMNVSTLELGDSALYLCASSLILGTSGASTDTQYFGPGTRLTVL.

This chain uses TRBV18 with TRBJ2-7; D is perhaps TRBD1 (5 bases). V lost 5 bases and J 1 base, leaving 9 bases between the germline ends. Germline values: CDR1 KGHSH, CDR2 LQKENI. The CDR3 contains 13 residues. CDR3 residues: CASSTTGSYEQYF. The CDR3 DNA reads as TGTGCCAGCTCAACAACAGGTTCCTACGAGCAGTACTTC.

The J gene is TRBJ1-2, the V gene TRBV15; D is uncertain. CDR1 is LNHNV, CDR2 YYDKDF, per germline (reference sequence). Between the trimmed V and J ends, which lost 3 bases and 0 bases, there was a span of 11 bases. The CDR3 loop spans 15 amino acids. CDR3 in amino acids: CATSSFIYANYGYTF. In nucleotides, the CDR3 is TGTGCCACCAGCAGCTTTATCTACGCTAACTATGGCTACACCTTC.

The V and J genes are TRBV6-1 and TRBJ1-1; 8 nucleotides line up with TRBD1. The CDR3 has 14 residues. CDR1 MNHNS and CDR2 SASEGT come from the germline V gene. V lost 3 bases and J lost 4; bases outside the gene matches: 4. In nucleotides, the CDR3 is TGTGCCAGCAGTGACAGGGGGCGAGGCACTGAAGCTTTCTTT. Translating it yields CASSDRGRGTEAFF.